This TCR beta chain emerged from a study of technical replicates of blood from several donors. V dropped 2 bases and J dropped 2 bases, with 10 bases sitting between them. CDR1 and CDR2 from the germline V gene are SGHRS and YFSETQ. The CDR3 is 14 residues long. The repertoire was sequenced with immunoSEQ multiplex PCR; TCRdb's copy has only in-frame clones and lacks some. The table has about 83,000 clones, around nine tenths seen once; the top ten hold approximately 0.25%. This chain joins TRBV5-1 and TRBJ2-5, with D possibly TRBD1 on 6 matching bases. This clonotype originated in a human donor in good health. Specimen: T cells isolated from PBMCs. CDR3 region: CASSFRQVQETQYF. As DNA, the CDR3 is TGCGCCAGCAGCTTCAGACAGGTTCAAGAGACCCAGTACTTC. Looking up the rest from reference TRBV5-1 and TRBJ2-5 gives the full variable domain: KAGVTQTPRYLIKTRGQQVTLSCSPISGHRSVSWYQQTPGQGLQFLFEYFSETQRNKGNFPGRFSGRQFSNSRSEMNVSTLELGDSALYLCASSFRQVQETQYFGPGTRLLVL.